The clone carrying this T cell receptor beta chain was seen repeatedly, ten times or more. TCRdb reprocessed the 5' RACE reads via MiXCR and lists one record per CDR3 protein. The sample has around 63,000 distinct CDR3 sequences, about a sixth seen once. The sample comes from a study of T cells of healthy individuals. V gave up 10 bases and J gave up 9 bases; unmatched junction bases: 6. Germline CDR1 is KGHDR and CDR2 is SFDVKD. The CDR3 is made up of 13 amino acids. The receptor was isolated from a human donor in good health. The chain carries TRBV24-1 and TRBJ2-1; 12 nucleotides line up with TRBD2. Written as DNA, the CDR3 is TGTGCCACGGGGCTAGCGGGAGGGGTTGAGCAGTTCTTC. Protein product: CATGLAGGVEQFF.